These 32 T cell receptor beta chains came from one sample sequenced in a study of shared clonotypes between healthy human individuals. Sequencing was performed with immunoSEQ multiplex PCR; in TCRdb, only in-frame clones are kept and a portion is missing. Here the sample spans just over 2,000,000 clones, over 85% being singletons. The specimen was naive CD4+ T cells sorted from blood. The subset is: CD45RA+ positively selected. These receptors originate from a man between 18 and 29 years old in good health.

The J gene is TRBJ1-1, the V gene TRBV14, with 7 bases lining up with TRBD1. The germline CDR1 and CDR2 sequences are SGHDN and FVKESK. This CDR3 comprises 12 residues. J lost 5 bases, V lost 4 bases, and 1 base had no gene match. CDR3 amino acids: CASSRQGTEAFF. The CDR3 region has the DNA TGTGCCAGCAGCCGACAGGGTACTGAAGCTTTCTTT.

About this clone itself: In the same sample, other DNA sequences code for this CDR3. This chain links TRBV5-1 with TRBJ1-2, with 7 bases fitting TRBD1. Germline lookup yields CDR1 SGHRS and CDR2 YFSETQ. This CDR3 has 13 residues. V lost 3 bases to trimming and J lost 8 bases; unmatched junction nucleotides: 7. The CDR3 loop is CASSSDREYGYTF. DNA for the CDR3: TGCGCCAGCAGCTCCGACAGGGAATACGGCTACACCTTC.

This chain connects TRBV4-1 to TRBJ1-5; the D gene is possibly TRBD1 (5 bases). The germline V and J ends were trimmed by 0 bases and 4 bases, with 13 bases remaining between them. Germline V CDR1 and CDR2: MGHRA, YSYEKL. The CDR3 runs to 16 residues. The CDR3 sequence is CASSQEGGGPNQPQHF. CDR3 in DNA: TGCGCCAGCAGCCAAGAGGGCGGGGGACCTAATCAGCCCCAGCATTTT.

This rearrangement joins TRBV6-1 to TRBJ2-6, with D perhaps TRBD1 (5 bases). V lost 0 bases, J lost 0 bases, and 15 bases lay in between. The CDR3 has 19 residues. CDR1 and CDR2 (germline): MNHNS, SASEGT. DNA of the CDR3: TGTGCCAGCAGTGAAGCATGGCAGGGCCTCATCTCTGGGGCCAACGTCCTGACTTTC. It codes for CASSEAWQGLISGANVLTF.

This chain links TRBV5-1 with TRBJ1-4; D is ambiguous. This CDR3 contains 14 residues. The V gene lost 0 bases and the J gene lost 8 bases, with 11 bases spanning the gap. CDR1 SGHRS and CDR2 YFSETQ come from the germline V gene. The CDR3 DNA reads as TGCGCCAGCAGCTTGGGATGGGCCTACGAAAAACTGTTTTTT. This encodes CASSLGWAYEKLFF.

The chain employs TRBV25-1 and TRBJ1-3, with D unresolved. The CDR3 loop spans 13 amino acids. Germline V gives CDR1 MGHDK, CDR2 SYGVNS. Trimming pared 5 bases from V and 0 bases from J, leaving 5 bases between. Written as DNA, the CDR3 is TGTGCCAGCAGTCAGTACTCTGGAAACACCATATATTTT. This translates into CASSQYSGNTIYF. Combining the CDR3 with reference TRBV25-1 and TRBJ1-3 gives the whole variable domain EADIYQTPRYLVIGTGKKITLECSQTMGHDKMYWYQQDPGMELHLIHYSYGVNSTEKGDLSSESTVSRIRTEHFPLTLESARPSHTSQYLCASSQYSGNTIYFGEGSWLTVV.

Only one count was recorded for this clone. This sample also contains other DNA sequences that code for the same CDR3. The chain links TRBV5-6 to TRBJ2-2, with 8 nucleotides matching TRBD2. V shed 0 bases, J shed 4 bases, and the junction held 2 bases outside the gene matches. Germline values: CDR1 SGHDT, CDR2 YYEEEE. The CDR3 has 15 amino acids. In nucleotides, the CDR3 is TGTGCCAGCAGCTTGGTTGCGGGGGGCACCGGGGAGCTGTTTTTT. It codes for CASSLVAGGTGELFF. Filled out from reference TRBV5-6 and TRBJ2-2, the complete variable domain reads DAGVTQSPTHLIKTRGQQVTLRCSPKSGHDTVSWYQQALGQGPQFIFQYYEEEERQRGNFPDRFSGHQFPNYSSELNVNALLLGDSALYLCASSLVAGGTGELFFGEGSRLTVL.

A remark on this clone: Within the sample, other DNA sequences also encode this same CDR3. This chain uses TRBV18 with TRBJ1-5; 9 nucleotides match TRBD1. CDR3 length equals 14 residues. Germline V gives CDR1 KGHSH, CDR2 LQKENI. V lost 4 bases to trimming and J lost 5 bases; unmatched junction nucleotides: 3. CDR3 DNA: TGTGCCAGCTCACTAACAGGGGGCGATCAGCCCCAGCATTTT. Translated: CASSLTGGDQPQHF. The whole variable domain, filled in from reference TRBV18 and TRBJ1-5, reads NAGVMQNPRHLVRRRGQEARLRCSPMKGHSHVYWYRQLPEEGLKFMVYLQKENIIDESGMPKERFSAEFPKEGPSILRIQQVVRGDSAAYFCASSLTGGDQPQHFGDGTRLSIL.

This sequence joins TRBV15 and TRBJ2-7; D is ambiguous. The CDR3 consists of 14 residues. CDR1 is LNHNV and CDR2 is YYDKDF in the germline V gene (reference sequence). V shed 0 bases and J shed 0 bases, with 6 bases lying between them. The DNA of the CDR3 is TGTGCCACCAGCAGAGACAGGATCTCCTACGAGCAGTACTTC. Its translation is CATSRDRISYEQYF. The entire variable domain, with the rest obtained from reference TRBV15 and TRBJ2-7, is as follows: DAMVIQNPRYQVTQFGKPVTLSCSQTLNHNVMYWYQQKSSQAPKLLFHYYDKDFNNEADTPDNFQSRRPNTSFCFLDIRSPGLGDTAMYLCATSRDRISYEQYFGPGTRLTVT.

As for this clone: The same CDR3 can be traced to other DNA sequences in this sample. V usage is TRBV11-2 and J usage is TRBJ2-1, with 9 bases aligning to TRBD1. Germline V gene sequence: CDR1 SGHAT, CDR2 FQNNGV. V gave up 0 bases and J gave up 7 bases; unmatched junction bases: 4. The CDR3 totals 15 residues. The CDR3 reads CASSLDTGGWNEQFF. The DNA of the CDR3 is TGTGCCAGCAGCTTAGACACAGGGGGCTGGAATGAGCAGTTCTTC.

J is TRBJ2-7 and V is TRBV9, with 11 positions matching TRBD1. Germline V lookup: CDR1 SGDLS, CDR2 YYNGEE. J gave up 0 bases and V 4 bases, and 6 bases lay outside the gene matches. This CDR3 has 16 amino acids. This CDR3 reads CASSLGQGGTSYEQYF. CDR3 nucleotide sequence: TGTGCCAGCAGCCTGGGACAGGGGGGGACCTCCTACGAGCAGTACTTC. Looking up the rest from reference TRBV9 and TRBJ2-7 gives the full variable domain: DSGVTQTPKHLITATGQRVTLRCSPRSGDLSVYWYQQSLDQGLQFLIQYYNGEERAKGNILERFSAQQFPDLHSELNLSSLELGDSALYFCASSLGQGGTSYEQYFGPGTRLTVT.

J is TRBJ2-7 and V is TRBV10-3; 10 bases agree with TRBD2. CDR1 and CDR2 (germline): ENHRY, SYGVKD. V lost 8 bases and J lost 1; bases outside the gene matches: 11. The CDR3 sequence is 16 residues long. The CDR3 region has the DNA TGTGCCATCCGAGGGCTAGCGGGAGAGGGATCCTACGAGCAGTACTTC. Translation: CAIRGLAGEGSYEQYF.

The chain couples TRBV10-2 to TRBJ2-7; 10 nucleotides match TRBD2. Germline CDR1 is WSHSY and CDR2 is SAAADI. J was trimmed by 3 bases and V by 3 bases; bases with no gene match: 14. The CDR3 loop spans 18 amino acids. The CDR3 DNA reads as TGCGCCAGCAGTGACCGCCCGGCTAGCGGGAGTAGGAGCTACGAGCAGTACTTC. It specifies CASSDRPASGSRSYEQYF.

Details on this clone: A read error may produce the germline difference seen at one junction end. Different DNA sequences within this sample yield the same CDR3. The chain uses TRBV5-4 and TRBJ2-3, with D uncertain. The CDR3 extends over 15 amino acids. Germline assignment: CDR1 SGHNT and CDR2 YYREEE (reference sequence). The CDR3 region is CASSLGLPITDTQYF. CDR3 sequence (DNA): TGTGCCAGCAGCTTGGGGTTGCCTATCACAGATACGCAGTACTTT.

This clone is a singleton in its sample. The chain combines TRBV5-6 with TRBJ1-2; 12 nucleotides line up with TRBD1. The junction had 14 bases not matched to a gene; V was cut back by 4 bases and J by 7 bases. This CDR3 comprises 17 residues. Per germline, CDR1 SGHDT and CDR2 YYEEEE. In nucleotides, the CDR3 is TGTGCCAGCAGCCGATCAATTAACCGGGACAGGGGGCTTGGCTACACCTTC. Protein: CASSRSINRDRGLGYTF.

V gene TRBV28 combines with J gene TRBJ2-1; 10 nucleotides line up with TRBD2. There are 16 residues in the CDR3. Germline V gene data show CDR1 as MDHEN and CDR2 as SYDVKM. Losses at the gene ends were 3 bases for V and 8 bases for J; bases not matched to a gene: 10. The CDR3 nucleotides read TGTGCCAGCAGTTTCCAGCGGGGGGGACTTAACTATGAGCAGTTCTTC. Translating it yields CASSFQRGGLNYEQFF.

V is TRBV11-2 and J is TRBJ2-1; 9 bases agree with TRBD2. The CDR3 sequence is 19 residues long. The junction had 18 bases not matched to a gene; V was cut back by 4 bases and J by 5 bases. The germline V gene encodes CDR1 SGHAT and CDR2 FQNNGV. This chain's CDR3 is CASSSTRGAGGPPHNEQFF. The CDR3 coding sequence is TGTGCCAGCAGCTCCACCCGGGGCGCGGGAGGGCCGCCACACAATGAGCAGTTCTTC.

The chain is built from TRBV9 and TRBJ1-1; no firm D call. V lost 4 bases to trimming and J lost 1 base, with 8 bases between them. The CDR3 extends over 13 amino acids. Germline CDR1 SGDLS, CDR2 YYNGEE. CDR3 nucleotides: TGTGCCAGCAGCCCCCAACAGAACACTGAAGCTTTCTTT. Amino acids: CASSPQQNTEAFF.

This chain uses TRBV4-1 with TRBJ1-5, with 8 positions matching TRBD1. Germline V gene data show CDR1 as MGHRA and CDR2 as YSYEKL. V shed 4 bases, J shed 0 bases, and the junction held 5 bases outside the gene matches. CDR3 length equals 16 residues. The CDR3 DNA sequence: TGCGCCAGCAGCCCGGACAGGGACTATAGCAATCAGCCCCAGCATTTT. As protein: CASSPDRDYSNQPQHF.

This chain uses TRBV6-5 with TRBJ2-7; weak D call: TRBD2 (5 bases). Germline V CDR1 and CDR2: MNHEY, SVGAGI. This CDR3 has 12 amino acids. V was cut by 5 bases and J by 5 bases, with 10 bases left in between. The CDR3 coding sequence is TGTGCCAGCAGTCACCCCGGGAACGAGCAGTACTTC. Amino acid sequence: CASSHPGNEQYF.

This sequence joins TRBV7-2 and TRBJ2-7; TRBD1 is a possible D gene (7 bases). The V and J ends lost 5 bases and 4 bases respectively, with 21 bases between them. This CDR3 has 16 amino acids. Germline V gene sequence: CDR1 SGHTA, CDR2 FQGNSA. DNA of the CDR3: TGTGCCAGCAGCCCGCGGGGACAGATCGGATCTTACGAGCAGTACTTC. Its translation: CASSPRGQIGSYEQYF.

The chain is built from TRBV6-4 and TRBJ2-2; D uncertain. The germline V and J ends were trimmed by 2 bases and 6 bases, with 7 bases remaining between them. The CDR3 is 13 amino acids. The V gene's germline CDR1 is MRHNA and CDR2 SNTAGT. CDR3 bases: TGTGCCAGCAGTGACGATATGGCCGGGGAGCTGTTTTTT. Translation gives CASSDDMAGELFF.

The J gene is TRBJ1-2, the V gene TRBV4-1, with a possible D match to TRBD1 (6 bases). V was trimmed by 0 bases and J by 1 base, leaving 15 bases between them. This CDR3 contains 17 residues. Germline-derived CDR1 and CDR2 are MGHRA and YSYEKL. The DNA for the CDR3 is TGCGCCAGCAGCCAAGATCCTTTCGCAGGGGTTAACTATGGCTACACCTTC. Translated, it gives CASSQDPFAGVNYGYTF.

The chain joins TRBV30 to TRBJ2-5, with TRBD2 matching 7 bases. V lost 1 base to trimming and J lost 5 bases; unmatched junction nucleotides: 7. The germline CDR1 and CDR2 sequences are GTSNPN and SVGIG (reference sequence). The CDR3 runs to 14 residues. The CDR3: CAWSAPGGGETQYF. DNA for the CDR3: TGTGCCTGGAGTGCCCCCGGGGGAGGGGAGACCCAGTACTTC.

This clone was found once. The chain has TRBV7-3 and TRBJ1-6; TRBD1 might be the D (6 bases). V was shortened by 4 bases and J by 11 bases, with 18 bases between the two germline ends. The germline CDR1 and CDR2 sequences are SGHTA and FQGTGA. The CDR3 length is 15 residues. CDR3 coding DNA: TGTGCCAGCAGCTCTAGGGGGGGTGCGACGGCACCCCTCCACTTT. Translated: CASSSRGGATAPLHF.

V usage is TRBV6-1 and J usage is TRBJ2-3; D unclear. V was shortened by 7 bases and J by 2 bases, with 4 bases between the two germline ends. Germline V gene data show CDR1 as MNHNS and CDR2 as SASEGT. The CDR3 spans 11 residues. The CDR3 reads CASTHTDTQYF. Here the CDR3 DNA reads TGTGCCAGCACCCACACAGATACGCAGTATTTT.

V is TRBV6-1 and J is TRBJ2-2; D might be TRBD1 (5 bases). Between the trimmed V and J ends, which lost 7 bases and 1 base, there was a span of 7 bases. The CDR3 length is 13 residues. Germline V lookup: CDR1 MNHNS, CDR2 SASEGT. The chain's CDR3 is CASIDRNTGELFF. The CDR3, as DNA: TGTGCCAGCATTGACAGGAACACCGGGGAGCTGTTTTTT.

The chain has TRBV30 and TRBJ1-3, with 10 positions matching TRBD1. Germline CDR1 GTSNPN, CDR2 SVGIG (reference sequence). The CDR3 length is 20 residues. The V segment lost 0 bases and the J segment 0 bases; nucleotides outside the gene matches: 14. The CDR3 reads CAWSVFRDRGGKGSGNTIYF. CDR3 DNA sequence: TGTGCCTGGAGTGTATTCCGGGACAGGGGAGGAAAAGGCTCTGGAAACACCATATATTTT.

In nucleotides, the CDR3 is TGTGCCAGTAAGGATACAGGAGCAACCGGGGAGCTGTTTTTT. This translates into CASKDTGATGELFF. The chain uses TRBV19 and TRBJ2-2; possibly TRBD1 for D (5 bases). The V end was cut by 7 bases, the J end by 5 bases, with 14 bases between. CDR1 LNHDA and CDR2 SQIVND come from the germline V gene (reference sequence). This CDR3 contains 14 residues. Drawing the rest from reference TRBV19 and TRBJ2-2, the complete variable domain is DGGITQSPKYLFRKEGQNVTLSCEQNLNHDAMYWYRQDPGQGLRLIYYSQIVNDFQKGDIAEGYSVSREKKESFPLTVTSAQKNPTAFYLCASKDTGATGELFFGEGSRLTVL.

This chain links TRBV6-6 with TRBJ2-5; D is perhaps TRBD1 or TRBD2 (6 bases each). Germline V CDR1 and CDR2: MNHNY, SVGAGI (reference sequence). V dropped 2 bases and J dropped 4 bases, with 11 bases sitting between them. CDR3 length: 14 residues. The CDR3 spells CASSYRKGGETQYF. The DNA of the CDR3 is TGTGCCAGCAGTTACAGGAAGGGGGGAGAGACCCAGTACTTC.

This clone was found once. This rearrangement joins TRBV19 to TRBJ1-2; 8 bases line up with TRBD1. There are 15 residues in the CDR3. V lost 6 bases to trimming and J lost 6 bases; unmatched junction nucleotides: 12. CDR1 is LNHDA, CDR2 SQIVND, per germline (reference sequence). The CDR3 DNA sequence: TGTGCCAGTAGCGAAAGGGACAGGAGTCCCGATGGCTACACCTTC. This encodes CASSERDRSPDGYTF.

The gene calls are TRBV6-5 and TRBJ1-2; D possibly corresponds to TRBD1 (6 bases). The CDR3 runs to 15 residues. In germline, CDR1 is MNHEY, CDR2 SVGAGI. Trimming shortened V by 6 bases and J by 4 bases, and 18 bases separated the two germline ends. DNA of the CDR3: TGTGCCAGCAGCCTGAACAGGGCGTTCGGCTATGGCTACACCTTC. Translating gives CASSLNRAFGYGYTF.